The 28 T cell receptor beta chains in this list originate from one sample, sequenced in a study of blood T cell repertoires in COVID-19. Some clones are missing from TCRdb's copy, which holds only in-frame ones; the method was immunoSEQ multiplex PCR. The profile covers 85,000 to 130,000 clones, with around 80% appearing a single time and about 6.3% taken by the ten largest. The sequencing input was peripheral blood. All receptors derive from a man at least 80 years old with COVID-19, enrolled during active disease.

The chain recombines TRBV29-1 with TRBJ2-3; 12 bases line up with TRBD2. The germline V gene encodes CDR1 SQVTM and CDR2 ANQGSEA. The CDR3 is 15 amino acids. Germline trimming cut 7 bases from V and 5 bases from J; bases unmatched to any gene: 10. The CDR3 coding sequence is TGCAGCGCCAATCTAGCGGGAGGGCCGGGAGATACGCAGTATTTT. Amino acid sequence: CSANLAGGPGDTQYF.

In DNA form, the CDR3 reads TGTGCCAGCAGCGTAGCTCCAGGGGGCTCCTACGAGCAGTACTTC. It encodes CASSVAPGGSYEQYF. The gene calls are TRBV9 and TRBJ2-7; 7 bases fit TRBD1. The CDR3 extends over 15 amino acids. Trimming cost V 0 bases and J 0 bases; bases outside gene matches: 3. Germline V gene lookup returns CDR1 SGDLS and CDR2 YYNGEE.

The chain joins TRBV2 to TRBJ2-3; possibly TRBD2 for D (5 bases). Trimming took 5 bases from V and 2 from J, leaving 11 bases between them. The CDR3 spans 14 residues. Germline lookup yields CDR1 SNHLY and CDR2 FYNNEI. CDR3 amino acids: CASSQRRVTDTQYF. The CDR3 coding sequence is TGTGCCAGCAGTCAAAGGCGGGTCACAGATACGCAGTATTTT.

The genes are TRBV5-4 and TRBJ2-7, with a possible D match to TRBD2 (5 bases). V gave up 4 bases and J gave up 0 bases, with 11 bases separating them. CDR3 length equals 14 residues. The germline CDR1 and CDR2 sequences are SGHNT and YYREEE (reference sequence). Here the CDR3 DNA reads TGTGCCAGCAGCCCGGACTTAAGCTCCTACGAGCAGTACTTC. Translated: CASSPDLSSYEQYF.

The rearrangement links TRBV29-1 to TRBJ2-2; D might be TRBD1 (6 bases). CDR1 and CDR2 (germline): SQVTM, ANQGSEA. This CDR3 contains 14 residues. V lost 4 bases to trimming and J lost 2 bases, with 11 bases between them. Here the CDR3 reads CSVVPDRNTGELFF. In DNA, the CDR3 is TGCAGCGTTGTGCCGGACAGAAACACCGGGGAGCTGTTTTTT.

DNA of the CDR3: TGTGCCGGAAGTAATCAGGGGTGGTCACCCCTCCACTTT. Translated: CAGSNQGWSPLHF. This chain links TRBV30 with TRBJ1-6; maybe TRBD1 (6 bases). Between the trimmed V and J ends, which lost 8 bases and 10 bases, there was a span of 18 bases. CDR1 and CDR2 (germline): GTSNPN, SVGIG (reference sequence). The CDR3 is 13 amino acids.

The chain has TRBV5-1 and TRBJ1-5; D ambiguous. CDR1 is SGHRS, CDR2 YFSETQ, per germline. V lost 3 bases and J 7 bases, leaving 14 bases between the germline ends. This CDR3 has 14 residues. Here the CDR3 DNA reads TGCGCCAGCAGCTCCTCGGCGGGTGCCCAGCCCCAGCATTTT. Its protein product is CASSSSAGAQPQHF.

V is TRBV4-3 and J is TRBJ2-7, with 8 positions matching TRBD2. Germline V gene sequence: CDR1 LGHNA, CDR2 YSLEER. This CDR3 is built from 17 residues. V lost 0 bases, J lost 2 bases, and 9 bases stayed unmatched. CDR3 bases: TGCGCCAGCAGCCAAGATCCCCTGGGGACTAGGGCCTACGAGCAGTACTTC. Protein product: CASSQDPLGTRAYEQYF.

The chain couples TRBV23-1 to TRBJ2-4, with 8 bases aligning to TRBD2. TRBV23-1 is given ORF status, its function remaining uncertain. The ends lost 8 bases at V and 1 base at J; junction bases unmatched: 7. CDR3 length equals 15 residues. The CDR3 DNA is TGCGCCAGCGCGGGGGGCTGGGTGGCCAAAAACATTCAGTACTTC. Translated: CASAGGWVAKNIQYF.

A word on this clone: Germline and junction disagree at one end, which may indicate a read error. The V call is TRBV5-1, the J call TRBJ2-2, with a possible D match to TRBD1 (6 bases). The CDR3 extends over 13 amino acids. Germline CDR1 SGHRS, CDR2 YFSETQ. The CDR3 reads CASSPWDTEELFF. The CDR3 nucleotides are TGCGCCAGCAGCCCTTGGGACACCGAGGAGCTGTTTTTT.

This clone was detected only a few times. The V and J genes are TRBV5-1 and TRBJ2-7; possible D gene TRBD1, 6 bases. CDR3 size: 17 residues. Germline CDR1 reads SGHRS; CDR2 reads YFSETQ. The V gene lost 4 bases and the J gene lost 1 base, with 21 bases spanning the gap. CDR3 bases: TGCGCCAGCAGCAGGATAACCGACAGGAGCCGTTCCTACGAGCAGTACTTC. This translates into CASSRITDRSRSYEQYF.

This clone turned up a few times. The rearrangement uses TRBV4-2 and TRBJ1-1; possible D gene TRBD1, 5 bases. Trimming took 4 bases from V and 0 from J, leaving 15 bases between them. Germline V gene sequence: CDR1 LGHNA, CDR2 YNFKEQ. The CDR3 extends over 16 amino acids. Here the CDR3 DNA reads TGTGCCAGCAGCCTTGGACATCGAACCTTGAACACTGAAGCTTTCTTT. It codes for CASSLGHRTLNTEAFF.

The chain joins TRBV2 to TRBJ1-2, with a possible D match to TRBD1 (6 bases). Germline V gene sequence: CDR1 SNHLY, CDR2 FYNNEI. CDR3 size: 13 residues. V lost 8 bases and J lost 9, with 19 bases in between. The CDR3 nucleotides read TGTGCCAGCTCGGACAGCTCCTCAGGGCGCTACACCTTC. As protein: CASSDSSSGRYTF. Together with reference TRBV2 and TRBJ1-2, the CDR3 gives the full variable domain: EPEVTQTPSHQVTQMGQEVILRCVPISNHLYFYWYRQILGQKVEFLVSFYNNEISEKSEIFDDQFSVERPDGSNFTLKIRSTKLEDSAMYFCASSDSSSGRYTFGSGTRLTVV.

The chain employs TRBV2 and TRBJ1-3; perhaps TRBD1 as D (6 bases). The CDR3 consists of 15 residues. CDR1 is SNHLY, CDR2 FYNNEI, per germline. Trimming pared 6 bases from V and 3 bases from J, leaving 15 bases between. The CDR3 sequence: CASSPRSGDGNTIYF. The CDR3 DNA follows: TGTGCCAGCAGCCCGAGGTCAGGGGATGGAAACACCATATATTTT.

The chain carries TRBV11-2 and TRBJ1-4; 8 bases are a match to TRBD1. The V and J ends lost 5 bases and 7 bases, in that order; junction bases with no gene match: 12. The CDR3 contains 16 residues. CDR1 is SGHAT and CDR2 is FQNNGV in the germline V gene. The CDR3 reads CASSPRLVRGPEKLFF. In DNA form, the CDR3 reads TGTGCCAGCAGCCCTCGCCTGGTCAGGGGGCCTGAAAAACTGTTTTTT.

The rearrangement uses TRBV4-2 and TRBJ2-3; the match to TRBD2 covers 7 bases. V trimming: 4 bases; J trimming: 6 bases; junction bases outside the gene matches: 28. Per germline, CDR1 LGHNA and CDR2 YNFKEQ. The CDR3 runs to 21 residues. CDR3 protein: CASSLIPGRARDRIERDTQYF. CDR3 in DNA: TGTGCCAGCAGCCTAATCCCGGGGAGGGCCCGTGACCGGATAGAGCGCGATACGCAGTATTTT.

This rearrangement joins TRBV10-2 to TRBJ2-7, with TRBD2 matching over 9 bases. The trim removed 2 bases at V and 7 bases at J, leaving 21 bases unmatched. The CDR3 runs to 19 residues. Germline CDR1 is WSHSY and CDR2 is SAAADI. Here the CDR3 reads CASSEGPGAGGPVGGEQYF. CDR3 sequence (DNA): TGCGCCAGCAGTGAGGGGCCGGGCGCGGGAGGGCCCGTCGGAGGGGAGCAGTACTTC.

The CDR3 nucleotides read TGTGCCAGAAGCTTGGGACAGGGGGCGGATAGCAATCAGCCCCAGCATTTT. Residues: CARSLGQGADSNQPQHF. This sequence joins TRBV5-3 and TRBJ1-5; 10 bases fit TRBD1. TRBV5-3 counts as an open reading frame of uncertain function. CDR3 length equals 17 residues. The V gene end was trimmed by 0 bases and the J gene end by 0 bases; junction bases not matched to a gene: 3.

The V and J genes are TRBV5-1 and TRBJ1-1; D gene uncertain. The CDR3 length is 14 residues. Trimming pared 0 bases from V and 0 bases from J, leaving 6 bases between. The germline CDR1 and CDR2 sequences are SGHRS and YFSETQ. The CDR3 loop reads CASSLGSLNTEAFF. The DNA for the CDR3 is TGCGCCAGCAGCTTGGGCAGTTTGAACACTGAAGCTTTCTTT.

The chain carries TRBV29-1 and TRBJ2-3, with 15 bases fitting TRBD2. Looked up from germline, CDR1 is SQVTM and CDR2 is ANQGSEA. Losses at the gene ends were 7 bases for V and 8 bases for J; bases not matched to a gene: 4. The CDR3 is 13 amino acids. CDR3 residues: CSAWTSGRVTQYF. CDR3 coding DNA: TGCAGCGCGTGGACTAGCGGGAGGGTTACGCAGTATTTT.

J is TRBJ1-2 and V is TRBV3-1 (or the pseudogene TRBV3-2); D is ambiguous. The V end was cut by 1 base, the J end by 3 bases, with 6 bases between. The CDR3 totals 13 residues. Germline assignment: CDR1 LGHDT and CDR2 YNNKEL (reference sequence). In nucleotides, the CDR3 is TGTGCCAGCAGCCAAGGAGGGTACTATGGCTACACCTTC. Translation gives CASSQGGYYGYTF.

The chain has TRBV29-1 and TRBJ1-2; D unclear. The length of the CDR3 is 12 residues. Germline-derived CDR1 and CDR2 are SQVTM and ANQGSEA. Trimming stripped 4 bases from V and 0 bases from J, with 6 bases between. Here the CDR3 reads CSVGQANYGYTF. CDR3 coding DNA: TGCAGCGTTGGGCAGGCTAACTATGGCTACACCTTC. The whole variable domain, filled in from reference TRBV29-1 and TRBJ1-2, reads SAVISQKPSRDICQRGTSLTIQCQVDSQVTMMFWYRQQPGQSLTLIATANQGSEATYESGFVIDKFPISRPNLTFSTLTVSNMSPEDSSIYLCSVGQANYGYTFGSGTRLTVV.

V is TRBV28 and J is TRBJ1-2; D may be TRBD1 (5 bases). Germline loops: CDR1 MDHEN, CDR2 SYDVKM. Between the trimmed V and J ends, which lost 6 bases and 6 bases, there was a span of 17 bases. This CDR3 region has 14 residues. The CDR3, as DNA: TGTGCCAGCAGCTTTAATCCGCCCAGGGATGGCTACACCTTC. This encodes CASSFNPPRDGYTF.

CDR3 in DNA: TGTGCCAGCAGCTTGGCAGGGGGGAACTATGGCTACACCTTC. It specifies CASSLAGGNYGYTF. The gene calls are TRBV5-4 and TRBJ1-2; 7 bases are shared with TRBD1. This CDR3 contains 14 residues. V was pared by 0 bases and J by 2 bases, with 1 base of the junction left unmatched. The germline V gene encodes CDR1 SGHNT and CDR2 YYREEE (reference sequence).

The chain joins TRBV5-5 to TRBJ2-7; D uncertain. The CDR3 has 16 residues. V was trimmed by 3 bases and J by 4 bases, leaving 20 bases between them. Germline CDR1 and CDR2: SGHKS and YYEKEE (reference sequence). For the CDR3, the DNA is TGTGCCAGCAGCTCCGACAACTGGCTTGGTCCGTACGAGCAGTACTTC. Its protein product is CASSSDNWLGPYEQYF.

The rearrangement joins TRBV28 to TRBJ1-1; D gene unclear. Trimming took 4 bases from V and 1 from J, leaving 10 bases between them. Germline V gene data show CDR1 as MDHEN and CDR2 as SYDVKM. The CDR3 is 14 residues long. CDR3 sequence: CASSSRRENTEAFF. CDR3 coding DNA: TGTGCCAGCAGTTCGAGACGGGAGAACACTGAAGCTTTCTTT.

The chain has TRBV4-1 and TRBJ2-7; 10 nucleotides agree with TRBD1. CDR3 length: 16 residues. Germline trimming cut 1 base from V and 4 bases from J; bases unmatched to any gene: 7. Germline V gene lookup returns CDR1 MGHRA and CDR2 YSYEKL. CDR3 sequence: CASSQGPGQGQYEQYF. The CDR3 DNA follows: TGCGCCAGCAGCCAAGGCCCGGGACAGGGGCAATACGAGCAGTACTTC.

V usage is TRBV2 and J usage is TRBJ1-3; D remains ambiguous. Deletions cut 1 base from V and 3 bases from J, with 13 bases between. The germline gives CDR1 SNHLY, CDR2 FYNNEI. The CDR3 extends over 16 amino acids. The CDR3 reads CASSEERVRGGNTIYF. The DNA for the CDR3 is TGTGCCAGCAGTGAAGAGAGGGTCAGAGGTGGAAACACCATATATTTT.